This T cell receptor beta chain was retrieved from a study of beta chain features in type 1 diabetes. Central memory, naive, regulatory and stem cell-like memory CD4+ cells were sorted by CD45RO/CCR7/CD25/CD127/CD95/CD27. Expressed TCRB transcripts were sequenced after all isolated RNA was converted to cDNA. Here immunoSEQ multiplex PCR was the method, and the copy in TCRdb shows in-frame clones only, minus some. The sample shows around 40,000 clones, under 65% of them seen only once. The TCR comes from a woman under 30 in good health. What was sequenced was Tregs from blood.

The CDR3 is CAWSVSRLAETYEQYF. The CDR3 coding sequence is TGTGCCTGGAGTGTATCCCGGTTAGCGGAAACCTACGAGCAGTACTTC. The V and J genes are TRBV30 and TRBJ2-7; perhaps TRBD2 as D (6 bases). V was cut by 0 bases and J by 2 bases, with 17 bases left in between. From germline, CDR1 is GTSNPN and CDR2 SVGIG (reference sequence). The CDR3 has 16 amino acids.